This paragraph covers one T cell receptor beta chain sequence. The antigen is undetermined. CDR3 size: 15 residues. V shed 0 bases and J shed 3 bases, with 12 bases lying between them. Germline loops: CDR1 SGHRS, CDR2 YFSETQ. The data originate from a study of cytomegalovirus exposure and HLA in healthy donors. Study outcomes and limitations: Certain sequence variants were highly shared and formed a cluster, and this cluster was likely a sequencing artifact. CMV serostatus stood as the only immune exposure information on hand.

Use of 60 Vbeta and 13 Jbeta primers characterized the PCR. Here immunoSEQ multiplex PCR was the method, and the copy in TCRdb shows in-frame clones only, minus some. The sample lists 100,000 to 150,000 clones, around four fifths occurring once. The sample comprised PBMCs. This rearrangement joins TRBV5-1 to TRBJ1-1, with D possibly being TRBD1 (5 bases). The sequence derives from a boy aged 5 to 17 in good health and CMV-seronegative. CDR3 amino acids: CASSLDGAPYTEAFF. CDR3 coding DNA: TGCGCCAGCAGCTTGGATGGGGCGCCATACACTGAAGCTTTCTTT.